This paragraph covers one T cell receptor beta chain sequence. Antigen specificity is unknown. The sample is drawn from a study of regulatory and conventional T cells in RAG deficiency. General study points: Shannon entropy fell and Simpson indices rose in RAG-deficient patients. Omenn syndrome and CID/AS patients had around 100-fold fewer unique Treg TCR beta sequences, versus roughly 10-fold elsewhere. Shorter CDR3s in all patient subsets; >80% Treg-Tconv overlap in Omenn.

Data came from immunoSEQ multiplex PCR; TCRdb stores just in-frame clones and leaves some out. This sample carries more than 30,000 clones, just under 90% of them seen once, and the ten largest clones take under 7%. This same sample was also part of a study on regulatory T cells. That report notes: The primer mix had 52 TRBV and 13 TRBJ primers. Skewed V and J usage and few unique V-J pairs marked patient repertoires, most in Tregs.

The specimen was CD8+ T cells sorted from blood. This receptor was obtained from a human donor in good health.

This CDR3 reads CASSSPQQGGNEKLFF. DNA of the CDR3: TGTGCCAGCAGCTCCCCTCAACAGGGGGGGAATGAAAAACTGTTTTTT. The rearrangement joins TRBV7-9 to TRBJ1-4; 8 bases match TRBD1. The V and J ends lost 4 bases and 5 bases, in that order; junction bases with no gene match: 9. The CDR3 totals 16 residues. Germline loops: CDR1 SEHNR, CDR2 FQNEAQ (reference sequence). The variable domain in full, with the rest retrieved from reference TRBV7-9 and TRBJ1-4, is DTGVSQNPRHKITKRGQNVTFRCDPISEHNRLYWYRQTLGQGPEFLTYFQNEAQLEKSRLLSDRFSAERPKGSFSTLEIQRTEQGDSAMYLCASSSPQQGGNEKLFFGSGTQLSVL.